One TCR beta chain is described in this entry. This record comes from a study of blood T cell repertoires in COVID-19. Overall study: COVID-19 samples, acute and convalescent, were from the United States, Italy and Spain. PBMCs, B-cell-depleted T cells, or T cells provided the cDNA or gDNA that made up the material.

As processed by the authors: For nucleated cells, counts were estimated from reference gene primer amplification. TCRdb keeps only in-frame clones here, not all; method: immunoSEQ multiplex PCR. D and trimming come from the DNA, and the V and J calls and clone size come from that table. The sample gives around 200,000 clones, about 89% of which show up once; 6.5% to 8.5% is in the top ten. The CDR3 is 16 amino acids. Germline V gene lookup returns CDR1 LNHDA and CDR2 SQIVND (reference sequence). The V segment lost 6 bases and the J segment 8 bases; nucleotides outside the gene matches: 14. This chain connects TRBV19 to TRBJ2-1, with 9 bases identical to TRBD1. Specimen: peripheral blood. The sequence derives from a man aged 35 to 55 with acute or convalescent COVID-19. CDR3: CASRETGTGLWYEQFF. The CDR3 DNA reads TGTGCCAGTAGGGAGACCGGGACAGGGCTTTGGTATGAGCAGTTCTTC.